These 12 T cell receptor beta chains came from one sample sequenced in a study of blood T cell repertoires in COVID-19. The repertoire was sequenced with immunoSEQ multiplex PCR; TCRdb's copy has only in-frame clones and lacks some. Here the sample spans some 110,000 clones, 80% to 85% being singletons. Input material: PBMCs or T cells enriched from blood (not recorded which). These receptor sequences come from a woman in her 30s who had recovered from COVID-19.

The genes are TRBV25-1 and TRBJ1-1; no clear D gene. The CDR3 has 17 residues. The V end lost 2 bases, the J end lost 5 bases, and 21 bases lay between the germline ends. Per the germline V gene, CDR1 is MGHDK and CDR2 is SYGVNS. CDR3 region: CASSEGYGPPGRTEAFF. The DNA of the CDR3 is TGTGCCAGCAGTGAAGGCTACGGCCCCCCAGGCAGGACTGAAGCTTTCTTT.

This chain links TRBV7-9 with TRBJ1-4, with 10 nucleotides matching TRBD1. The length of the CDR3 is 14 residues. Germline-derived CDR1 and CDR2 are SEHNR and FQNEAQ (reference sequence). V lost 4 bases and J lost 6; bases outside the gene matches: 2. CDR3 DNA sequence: TGTGCCAGCAGCTACGGGACAGGGGATGAAAAACTGTTTTTT. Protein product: CASSYGTGDEKLFF. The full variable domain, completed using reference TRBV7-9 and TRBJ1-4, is DTGVSQNPRHKITKRGQNVTFRCDPISEHNRLYWYRQTLGQGPEFLTYFQNEAQLEKSRLLSDRFSAERPKGSFSTLEIQRTEQGDSAMYLCASSYGTGDEKLFFGSGTQLSVL.

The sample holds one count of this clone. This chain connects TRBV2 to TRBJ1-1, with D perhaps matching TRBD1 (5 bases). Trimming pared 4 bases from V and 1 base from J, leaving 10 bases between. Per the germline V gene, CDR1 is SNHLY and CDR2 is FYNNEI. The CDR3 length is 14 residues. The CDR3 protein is CASSVQGGNTEAFF. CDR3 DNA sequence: TGTGCCAGCAGTGTGCAGGGAGGGAACACTGAAGCTTTCTTT.

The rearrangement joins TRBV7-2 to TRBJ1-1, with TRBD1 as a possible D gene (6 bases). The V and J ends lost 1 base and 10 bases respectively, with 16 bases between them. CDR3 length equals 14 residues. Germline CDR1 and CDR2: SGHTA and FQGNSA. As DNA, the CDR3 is TGTGCCAGCAGCTTAGAACCGGACAGTCCTAGAGCTTTCTTT. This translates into CASSLEPDSPRAFF.

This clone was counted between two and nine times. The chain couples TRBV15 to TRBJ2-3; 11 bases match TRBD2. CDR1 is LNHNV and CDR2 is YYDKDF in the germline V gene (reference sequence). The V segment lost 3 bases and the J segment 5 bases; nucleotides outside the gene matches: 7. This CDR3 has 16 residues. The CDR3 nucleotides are TGTGCCACCAGCAGCTTTGTAGCGGGAGGGGTAGATACGCAGTATTTT. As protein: CATSSFVAGGVDTQYF.

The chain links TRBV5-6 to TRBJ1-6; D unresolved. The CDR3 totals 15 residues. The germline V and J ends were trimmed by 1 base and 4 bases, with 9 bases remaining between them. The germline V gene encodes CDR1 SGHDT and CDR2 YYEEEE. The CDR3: CASSLPQFYNSPLHF. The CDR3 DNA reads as TGTGCCAGCAGCTTGCCACAGTTTTATAATTCACCCCTCCACTTT.

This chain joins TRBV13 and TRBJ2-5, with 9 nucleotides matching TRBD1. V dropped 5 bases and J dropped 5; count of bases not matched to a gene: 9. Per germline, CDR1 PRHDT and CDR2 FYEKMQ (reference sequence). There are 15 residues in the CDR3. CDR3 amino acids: CASSLTGGARETQYF. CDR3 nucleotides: TGTGCCAGCAGCCTAACAGGGGGCGCGCGGGAGACCCAGTACTTC.

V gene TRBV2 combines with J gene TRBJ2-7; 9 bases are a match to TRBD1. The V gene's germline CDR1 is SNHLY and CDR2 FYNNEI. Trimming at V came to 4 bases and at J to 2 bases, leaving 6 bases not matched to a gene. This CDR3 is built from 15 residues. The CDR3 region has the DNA TGTGCCAGCAGTGGACAGGGGGGCCCCCCCTACGAGCAGTACTTC. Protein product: CASSGQGGPPYEQYF.

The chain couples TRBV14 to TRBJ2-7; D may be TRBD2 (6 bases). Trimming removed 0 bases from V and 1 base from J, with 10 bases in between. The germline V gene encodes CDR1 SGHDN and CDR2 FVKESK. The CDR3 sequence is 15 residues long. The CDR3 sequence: CASSQELAGSYEQYF. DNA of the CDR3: TGTGCCAGCAGCCAAGAACTGGCGGGATCCTACGAGCAGTACTTC.

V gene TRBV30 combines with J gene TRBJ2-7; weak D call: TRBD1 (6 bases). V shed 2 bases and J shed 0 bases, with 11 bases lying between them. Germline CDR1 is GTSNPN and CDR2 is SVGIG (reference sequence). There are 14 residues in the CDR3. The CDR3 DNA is TGTGCCTGGAGTCAAGGGGGAAGCTCCTACGAGCAGTACTTC. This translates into CAWSQGGSSYEQYF. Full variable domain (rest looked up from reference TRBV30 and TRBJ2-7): SQTIHQWPATLVQPVGSPLSLECTVEGTSNPNLYWYRQAAGRGLQLLFYSVGIGQISSEVPQNLSASRPQDRQFILSSKKLLLSDSGFYLCAWSQGGSSYEQYFGPGTRLTVT.

The CDR3 coding sequence is TGTGCCAGTCGTCTCGGGAAAAACACTGAAGCTTTCTTT. Translation: CASRLGKNTEAFF. V and J are TRBV19 and TRBJ1-1; D gene ambiguous. CDR3 length: 13 amino acids. The ends were cut back, 8 bases at V and 2 bases at J, with 12 bases in the middle. Per germline, CDR1 LNHDA and CDR2 SQIVND (reference sequence).

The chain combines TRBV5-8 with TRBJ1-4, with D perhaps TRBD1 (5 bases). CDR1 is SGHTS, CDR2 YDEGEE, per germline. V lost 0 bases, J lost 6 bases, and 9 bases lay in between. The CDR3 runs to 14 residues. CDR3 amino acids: CASSLGGGYEKLFF. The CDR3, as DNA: TGTGCCAGCAGCTTGGGGGGGGGATATGAAAAACTGTTTTTT.